This passage covers 7 T cell receptor beta chains from one sample sequenced in a study of T cells in Graves' hyperthyroidism and ophthalmopathy. Amplified TCR beta CDR3 regions derived from RNA transcripts. The primer set for the first-round RT-PCR of the TCR CDR3 was HTBI. TCRdb re-called the multiplex PCR reads with MiXCR, one entry per CDR3 protein. Among approximately 300,000 distinct CDR3 sequences listed, roughly 18% were seen once. The sequenced sample was blood. The receptor set was obtained from a man aged 50 or older with Graves' ophthalmopathy.

This clonotype was seen many times. The chain uses TRBV27 and TRBJ2-3; tentatively, D is TRBD2 (6 bases). The CDR3 sequence is 15 residues long. The ends were cut back, 7 bases at V and 6 bases at J, with 20 bases in the middle. Per the germline V gene, CDR1 is MNHEY and CDR2 is SMNVEV (reference sequence). The CDR3 coding sequence is TGTGCCAGCAACCGGGCAGGAGGGATTACGGATACGCAGTATTTT. Translating gives CASNRAGGITDTQYF.

The table lists this clonotype with many counts. The chain carries TRBV28 and TRBJ2-4; D unclear. The CDR3 totals 18 residues. Germline assignment: CDR1 MDHEN and CDR2 SYDVKM. V was trimmed by 5 bases and J by 0 bases, leaving 20 bases between them. The CDR3 spells CASSHLVDQNLAKNIQYF. The CDR3 DNA reads TGTGCCAGCAGTCATTTAGTAGACCAAAACTTAGCCAAAAACATTCAGTACTTC.

The V and J genes are TRBV5-6 and TRBJ1-4; tentatively, D is TRBD1 (6 bases). Germline lookup yields CDR1 SGHDT and CDR2 YYEEEE. V was trimmed by 1 base and J by 4 bases, leaving 17 bases between them. The CDR3 length is 17 residues. CDR3 protein: CASSLRGHNPYNEKLFF. As DNA, the CDR3 is TGTGCCAGCAGCTTGCGGGGGCACAACCCTTATAATGAAAAACTGTTTTTT.

This clonotype has a count of ten or more. This chain joins TRBV28 and TRBJ1-1; D gene unclear. The V end lost 3 bases, the J end lost 9 bases, and 23 bases lay between the germline ends. This CDR3 comprises 16 residues. The germline CDR1 and CDR2 sequences are MDHEN and SYDVKM. CDR3 residues: CASSFTPAAGFYKAFF. For the CDR3, the DNA is TGTGCCAGCAGTTTCACCCCGGCCGCCGGATTCTACAAAGCTTTCTTT.

This clonotype was seen more than once but under ten times. The chain has TRBV7-3 and TRBJ2-3; TRBD1 aligns across 9 bases. CDR3 length equals 15 residues. With V trimmed by 5 bases and J by 6 bases, 9 bases remained unmatched. The germline CDR1 and CDR2 sequences are SGHTA and FQGTGA. The CDR3 is CASSPAGQGGDTQYF. The CDR3 DNA sequence: TGTGCCAGCAGCCCCGCGGGACAGGGTGGGGATACGCAGTATTTT.

There are a few counts of this clonotype. This sequence joins TRBV27 and TRBJ1-1; 7 bases match TRBD1. CDR3 length: 16 amino acids. In germline, CDR1 is MNHEY, CDR2 SMNVEV (reference sequence). V shed 6 bases, J shed 0 bases, and the junction held 10 bases outside the gene matches. The CDR3 coding sequence is TGTGCCAGCAGAAACCCGGGACAGTATTTGAACACTGAAGCTTTCTTT. Translation: CASRNPGQYLNTEAFF.

The chain has TRBV11-2 and TRBJ2-2, with D maybe TRBD1 (5 bases). CDR1 is SGHAT and CDR2 is FQNNGV in the germline V gene. Trimming removed 5 bases at V and 7 bases at J, with 11 bases between. The CDR3 runs 13 residues. This CDR3 is CASSQGRVGELFF. Here the CDR3 DNA reads TGTGCCAGCAGCCAGGGCCGGGTCGGGGAGCTGTTTTTT. Full variable domain (outside the CDR3, taken from reference TRBV11-2 and TRBJ2-2): EAGVAQSPRYKIIEKRQSVAFWCNPISGHATLYWYQQILGQGPKLLIQFQNNGVVDDSQLPKDRFSAERLKGVDSTLKIQPAKLEDSAVYLCASSQGRVGELFFGEGSRLTVL.